This TCR beta chain was observed in a study of Ad26.COV2.S vaccination and SARS-CoV-2 variants. Study-level background: Ad26.COV2.S shots went into the muscle once or twice, 56 days apart.

Treatment described: some 19 received Ad26.COV2.S at low or high dose, single or two shots; roughly five received placebo; per-sample allocation not given. The investigators took samples on day 63 after the first vaccine or placebo injection. Adults aged 18-55 years in Boston included the donor. It was Wuhan-strain SARS-CoV-2 spike that the Ad26 vaccine vector expressed. Clones were read by immunoSEQ multiplex PCR, and TCRdb kept only the in-frame ones, dropping some. The sample consists of hundreds of thousands of clones, about 90% of them appearing once. Germline lookup yields CDR1 WNHNN and CDR2 SYGVQD (reference sequence). CDR3 length: 16 amino acids. The V and J ends lost 2 bases and 6 bases respectively, with 17 bases between them.

The chain recombines TRBV10-1 with TRBJ2-1, with D tentatively TRBD2 (6 bases). The source is a person aged 18-65 years who received the Ad26.COV2.S COVID-19 vaccine or a placebo. The sample was peripheral blood, taken in a trial of Ad26.COV2.S vaccine versus placebo. The CDR3 sequence is CASSELRDSNINEQFF. In nucleotides, the CDR3 is TGCGCCAGCAGTGAGCTCCGGGACTCCAACATCAATGAGCAGTTCTTC.